This entry lists 8 T cell receptor beta chains sequenced from one sample in a study of shared clonotypes between healthy human individuals. The method was immunoSEQ multiplex PCR; TCRdb's version includes in-frame clones alone and lacks a portion of them. The sample comprises about 710,000 clones, 73% of which are singletons, and 1.5% to 2% rests with the top ten. The sample consisted of memory CD4+ T cells sorted from blood. Documented subset: CD45RA-negative fraction. All receptors come from a woman aged 25 to 39 in good health.

This chain connects TRBV27 to TRBJ2-2, with D unclear. The V and J ends lost 6 bases and 5 bases respectively, with 16 bases between them. This CDR3 spans 15 amino acids. Germline CDR1 is MNHEY and CDR2 is SMNVEV (reference sequence). CDR3 residues: CASRPGNHLTGELFF. Here the CDR3 DNA reads TGTGCCAGCAGGCCCGGAAATCATCTTACCGGGGAGCTGTTTTTT.

The chain combines TRBV7-2 with TRBJ2-1; the D is unclear. Germline loops: CDR1 SGHTA, CDR2 FQGNSA. The CDR3 consists of 12 residues. V was cut by 7 bases and J by 3 bases, with 7 bases left in between. The DNA of the CDR3 is TGTGCCAGCACCTTGAGCTACAATGAGCAGTTCTTC. This translates into CASTLSYNEQFF.

This clone was picked up a small number of times. The chain joins TRBV28 to TRBJ2-1; 8 nucleotides line up with TRBD2. V lost 5 bases, J lost 8 bases, and 8 bases stayed unmatched. The CDR3 loop spans 14 amino acids. Germline CDR1 is MDHEN and CDR2 is SYDVKM. The CDR3 region is CASSGSSGSDEQFF. CDR3 nucleotide sequence: TGTGCCAGCAGTGGCTCAAGCGGGAGTGATGAGCAGTTCTTC.

V gene TRBV19 combines with J gene TRBJ2-3; 9 positions match TRBD2. Germline V gives CDR1 LNHDA, CDR2 SQIVND (reference sequence). Losses at the gene ends were 9 bases for V and 3 bases for J; bases not matched to a gene: 10. The CDR3 runs 15 residues. The CDR3 protein is CARGKGLAVTDTQYF. The CDR3 nucleotides read TGTGCCAGGGGAAAGGGACTAGCAGTGACAGATACGCAGTATTTT.

The chain is built from TRBV7-9 and TRBJ2-2, with no clear D. V was pared by 5 bases and J by 0 bases, with 10 bases between. There are 15 residues in the CDR3. Germline assignment: CDR1 SEHNR and CDR2 FQNEAQ (reference sequence). The CDR3 sequence is CASSPEAPNTGELFF. In DNA, the CDR3 is TGTGCCAGCAGCCCCGAAGCACCGAACACCGGGGAGCTGTTTTTT.

V usage is TRBV5-1 and J usage is TRBJ2-1, with TRBD1 matching over 8 bases. The CDR3 contains 12 residues. CDR1 and CDR2 (germline): SGHRS, YFSETQ. V shed 4 bases and J 14 bases; nucleotides not matched to a gene: 8. The CDR3 is CASSEGQGGKFF. Here the CDR3 DNA reads TGCGCCAGCAGCGAAGGACAGGGTGGGAAGTTCTTC.

The sample holds a few counts of this clone. The rearrangement joins TRBV5-4 to TRBJ2-5; D is uncertain. The germline CDR1 and CDR2 sequences are SGHNT and YYREEE (reference sequence). Trimming cost V 0 bases and J 3 bases, with 0 bases left between them. This CDR3 region has 11 residues. The CDR3 nucleotides are TGTGCCAGCAGCTTGGAAGAGACCCAGTACTTC. Translated, it gives CASSLEETQYF.

This chain links TRBV7-6 with TRBJ1-4; a weak D match, TRBD1 (5 bases). V gave up 5 bases and J gave up 4 bases, with 11 bases separating them. The CDR3 loop spans 14 amino acids. The germline CDR1 and CDR2 sequences are SGHVS and FNYEAQ. This chain's CDR3 is CASSRGFGNEKLFF. For the CDR3, the DNA is TGTGCCAGCAGCCGGGGGTTTGGTAATGAAAAACTGTTTTTT.